This is a list of T cell receptor beta chains from one sample in a study of blood T cell repertoires in COVID-19. Sequencing was performed with immunoSEQ multiplex PCR; in TCRdb, only in-frame clones are kept and a portion is missing. The data contain around 250,000 clones, 85% of them singletons. The material sequenced was peripheral blood. The receptors shown here come from a man over 45 with active or convalescent COVID-19. Both conserved end residues are part of each CDR3. The D gene is left open where the match is weak. Not all rows give a size; the values are once, few, many and, for expanded clones, a class.

v_gene,abundance,d_gene,j_gene,CDR3aa,CDR3nt
TRBV28,-,-,TRBJ2-1,CASTLGGRGTYNEQFF,TGTGCCAGCACCCTAGGGGGAAGGGGGACCTACAATGAGCAGTTCTTC
TRBV5-1,once,TRBD1,TRBJ2-2,CASSTGVRTGELFF,TGCGCCAGCTCGACAGGGGTTCGGACCGGGGAGCTGTTTTTT
TRBV12-5,-,-,TRBJ2-2,CASGLVLRRPSGELFF,TGTGCTAGTGGTTTGGTACTGCGGAGGCCCTCCGGGGAGCTGTTTTTT
TRBV28,-,-,TRBJ1-4,CASRPGTPGKLFF,TGTGCCAGCAGACCTGGGACACCGGGAAAACTGTTTTTT
TRBV5-5,-,TRBD2,TRBJ2-1,CASSTGTSGSTGQFF,TGTGCCAGCAGTACGGGGACTAGCGGGAGTACGGGGCAGTTCTTC
TRBV10-1,-,TRBD1,TRBJ2-7,CASSLNRGSYEQYF,TGCGCCAGCAGCTTAAACAGGGGAAGCTACGAGCAGTACTTC
TRBV19,-,-,TRBJ1-5,CASKHGGERNQPQHF,TGTGCCAGTAAGCATGGGGGGGAACGAAATCAGCCCCAGCATTTT
TRBV9,once,TRBD2,TRBJ2-3,CASSVAFGLAGTRASTDTQYF,TGTGCCAGCAGCGTAGCTTTCGGGCTAGCGGGAACCAGAGCTAGCACAGATACGCAGTATTTT
TRBV19,-,-,TRBJ1-1,CASSMAGATEAFF,TGTGCCAGTAGTATGGCGGGGGCGACTGAAGCTTTCTTT
TRBV5-5,few,-,TRBJ2-1,CASSLYDRGEQFF,TGTGCCAGCAGCTTGTACGACCGGGGAGAGCAGTTCTTC
TRBV28,few,-,TRBJ1-1,CASSLLALNTEAFF,TGTGCCAGCAGTTTATTGGCCCTGAACACTGAAGCTTTCTTT
TRBV25-1,-,-,TRBJ1-1,CASSERLNTEAFF,TGTGCCAGCAGTGAACGGTTGAACACTGAAGCTTTCTTT
TRBV7-9,-,-,TRBJ1-1,CASRKEGAPNTEAFF,TGTGCCAGCAGAAAAGAAGGGGCCCCGAACACTGAAGCTTTCTTT
TRBV10-3,few,TRBD1,TRBJ2-7,CAISSQGAMYEQYF,TGTGCCATCAGTTCACAGGGGGCGATGTACGAGCAGTACTTC
TRBV11-2,-,TRBD1,TRBJ1-1,CASSLDWQGAFF,TGTGCCAGCAGCTTAGATTGGCAGGGGGCCTTTTTT
TRBV9,-,TRBD2,TRBJ2-7,CASSGSGRDPREQYF,TGTGCCAGCAGCGGTAGCGGGAGGGACCCTAGGGAGCAGTACTTC
TRBV19,once,TRBD1,TRBJ1-3,CASSNSGGLNTIYF,TGTGCCAGTAGTAACTCAGGGGGTCTCAACACCATATATTTT
TRBV15,once,-,TRBJ2-5,CATNSRTWETQYF,TGTGCCACTAACTCGCGAACCTGGGAGACCCAGTACTTC
TRBV11-3,-,TRBD2,TRBJ2-7,CASSSTSGSREQYF,TGTGCCAGCAGCTCCACTAGCGGGAGTCGGGAGCAGTACTTC
TRBV24-1,-,TRBD2,TRBJ2-4,CATSDPSAGGNIQYF,TGTGCCACCAGTGACCCATCAGCGGGGGGGAACATTCAGTACTTC
TRBV12-3/TRBV12-4,-,-,TRBJ1-2,CASSFPPRGGYTF,TGTGCCAGCAGTTTCCCCCCCCGAGGTGGCTACACCTTC
TRBV3-1/TRBV3-2,-,TRBD2,TRBJ2-2,CASSQEGTGGTGELFF,TGTGCCAGCAGCCAAGAGGGAACGGGAGGTACCGGGGAGCTGTTTTTT
TRBV18,-,TRBD2,TRBJ2-7,CASSRTSGSRYEQYF,TGTGCCAGCTCACGGACTAGCGGGAGTAGGTACGAGCAGTACTTC
TRBV12-5,-,TRBD2,TRBJ2-1,CASGLSTSASYNEQFF,TGTGCTAGTGGTTTGAGTACTAGCGCTAGTTACAATGAGCAGTTCTTC
TRBV3-1/TRBV3-2,-,TRBD2,TRBJ2-7,CASSQVAGLAGTYEQYF,TGTGCCAGCAGCCAAGTGGCCGGACTAGCGGGTACCTACGAGCAGTACTTC
TRBV13,-,-,TRBJ1-2,CASSRSLHRFVRYGYTF,TGTGCCAGCAGCCGAAGCCTGCACAGATTTGTTAGGTATGGCTACACCTTC